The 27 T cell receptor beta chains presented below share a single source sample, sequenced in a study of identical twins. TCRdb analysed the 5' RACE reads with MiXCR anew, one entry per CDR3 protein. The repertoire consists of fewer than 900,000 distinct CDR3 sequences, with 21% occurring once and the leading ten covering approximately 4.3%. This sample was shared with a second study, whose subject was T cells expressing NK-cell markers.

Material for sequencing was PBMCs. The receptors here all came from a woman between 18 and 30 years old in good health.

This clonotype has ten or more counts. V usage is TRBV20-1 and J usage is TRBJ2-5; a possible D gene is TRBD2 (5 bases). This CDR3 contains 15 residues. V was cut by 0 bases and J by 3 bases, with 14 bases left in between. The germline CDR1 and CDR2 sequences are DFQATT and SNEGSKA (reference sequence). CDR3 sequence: CSARDAGVTEETQYF. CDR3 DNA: TGCAGTGCTAGAGACGCCGGGGTCACCGAAGAGACCCAGTACTTC.

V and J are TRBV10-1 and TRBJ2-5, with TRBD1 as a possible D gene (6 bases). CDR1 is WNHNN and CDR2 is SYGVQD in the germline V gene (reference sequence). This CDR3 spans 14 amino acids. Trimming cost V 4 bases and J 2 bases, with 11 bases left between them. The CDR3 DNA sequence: TGCGCCAGCAGTGGACAGGACCCTCAAGAGACCCAGTACTTC. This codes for CASSGQDPQETQYF.

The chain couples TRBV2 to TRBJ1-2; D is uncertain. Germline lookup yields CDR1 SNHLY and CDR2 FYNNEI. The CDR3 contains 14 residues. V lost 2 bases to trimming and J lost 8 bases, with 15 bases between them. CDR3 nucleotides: TGTGCCAGCAGTGAAAGGATCGATGTTGCAGGCTACACCTTC. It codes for CASSERIDVAGYTF.

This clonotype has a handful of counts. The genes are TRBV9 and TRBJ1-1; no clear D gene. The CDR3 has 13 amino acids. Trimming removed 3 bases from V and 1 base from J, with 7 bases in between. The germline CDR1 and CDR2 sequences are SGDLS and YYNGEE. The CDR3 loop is CASSAQTNTEAFF. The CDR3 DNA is TGTGCCAGCAGCGCCCAGACGAACACTGAAGCTTTCTTT.

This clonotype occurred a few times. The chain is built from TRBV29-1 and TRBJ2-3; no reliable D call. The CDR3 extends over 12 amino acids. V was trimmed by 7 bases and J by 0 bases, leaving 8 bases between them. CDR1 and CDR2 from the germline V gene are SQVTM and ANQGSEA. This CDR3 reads CSGSDSTDTQYF. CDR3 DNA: TGCAGCGGCTCCGACAGCACAGATACGCAGTATTTT.

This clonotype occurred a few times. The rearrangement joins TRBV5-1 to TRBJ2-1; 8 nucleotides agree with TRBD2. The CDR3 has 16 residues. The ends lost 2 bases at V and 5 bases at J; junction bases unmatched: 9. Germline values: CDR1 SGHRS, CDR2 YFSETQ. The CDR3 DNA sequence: TGCGCCAGCAGCTTCACGGGACTAGACCCGGACAATGAGCAGTTCTTC. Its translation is CASSFTGLDPDNEQFF.

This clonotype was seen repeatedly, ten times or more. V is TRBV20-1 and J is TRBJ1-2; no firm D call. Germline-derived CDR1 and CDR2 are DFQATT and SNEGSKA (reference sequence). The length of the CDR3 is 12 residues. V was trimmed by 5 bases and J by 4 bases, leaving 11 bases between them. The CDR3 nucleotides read TGCAGTGCTGCGTGGCTCGGCTATGGCTACACCTTC. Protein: CSAAWLGYGYTF.

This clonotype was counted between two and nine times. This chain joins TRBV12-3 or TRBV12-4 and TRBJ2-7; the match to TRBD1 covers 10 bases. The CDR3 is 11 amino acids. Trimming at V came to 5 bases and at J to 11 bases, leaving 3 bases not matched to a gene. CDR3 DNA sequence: TGTGCCAGCAGTCCCGGGACAGGGGAGTACTTC. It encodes CASSPGTGEYF.

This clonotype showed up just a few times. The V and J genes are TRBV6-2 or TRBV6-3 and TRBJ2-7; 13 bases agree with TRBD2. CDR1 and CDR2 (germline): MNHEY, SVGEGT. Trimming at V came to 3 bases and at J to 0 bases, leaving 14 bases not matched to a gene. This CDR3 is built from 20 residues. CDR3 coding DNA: TGTGCCAGCAGTTATAGGTGGCGGACTAGCGGGAGCGATCTCTCCTACGAGCAGTACTTC. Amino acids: CASSYRWRTSGSDLSYEQYF.

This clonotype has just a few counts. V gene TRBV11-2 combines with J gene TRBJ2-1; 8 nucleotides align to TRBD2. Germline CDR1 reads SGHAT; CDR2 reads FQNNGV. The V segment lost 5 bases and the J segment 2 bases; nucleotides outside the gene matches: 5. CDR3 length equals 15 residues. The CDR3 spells CASSRVAGPYNEQFF. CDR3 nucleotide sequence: TGTGCCAGCAGCCGAGTAGCGGGACCCTACAATGAGCAGTTCTTC.

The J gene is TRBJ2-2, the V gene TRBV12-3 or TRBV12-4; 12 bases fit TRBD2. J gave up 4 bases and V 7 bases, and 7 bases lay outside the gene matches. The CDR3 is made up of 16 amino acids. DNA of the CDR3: TGTGCCAGCACACAGAGACTAGCGGGAGTCACCGGGGAGCTGTTTTTT. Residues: CASTQRLAGVTGELFF.

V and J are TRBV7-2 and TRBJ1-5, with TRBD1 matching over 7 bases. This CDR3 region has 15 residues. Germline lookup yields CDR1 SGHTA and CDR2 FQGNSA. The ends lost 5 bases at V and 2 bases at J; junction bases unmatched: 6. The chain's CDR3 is CASSTYQGGNQPQHF. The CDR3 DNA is TGTGCCAGCAGCACTTACCAGGGGGGCAATCAGCCCCAGCATTTT.

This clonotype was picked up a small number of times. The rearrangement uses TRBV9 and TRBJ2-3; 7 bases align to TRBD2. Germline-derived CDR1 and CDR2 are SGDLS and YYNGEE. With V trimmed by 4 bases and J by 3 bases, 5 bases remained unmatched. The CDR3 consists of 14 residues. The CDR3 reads CASSTRTRTDTQYF. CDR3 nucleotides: TGTGCCAGCAGCACCCGGACTAGAACAGATACGCAGTATTTT.

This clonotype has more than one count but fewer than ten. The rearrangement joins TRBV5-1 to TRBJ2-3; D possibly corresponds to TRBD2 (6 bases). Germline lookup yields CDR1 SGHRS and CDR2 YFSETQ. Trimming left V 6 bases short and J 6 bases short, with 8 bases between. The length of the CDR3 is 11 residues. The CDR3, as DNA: TGCGCCAGCAAGGCGGGGGATACGCAGTATTTT. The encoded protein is CASKAGDTQYF.

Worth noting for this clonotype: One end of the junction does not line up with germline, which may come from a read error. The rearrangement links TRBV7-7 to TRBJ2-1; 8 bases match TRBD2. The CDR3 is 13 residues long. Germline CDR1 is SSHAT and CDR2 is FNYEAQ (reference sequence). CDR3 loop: CASSSSLADEQFF. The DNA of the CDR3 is TGTGCTAGCAGCTCCTCACTAGCGGATGAGCAGTTCTTC.

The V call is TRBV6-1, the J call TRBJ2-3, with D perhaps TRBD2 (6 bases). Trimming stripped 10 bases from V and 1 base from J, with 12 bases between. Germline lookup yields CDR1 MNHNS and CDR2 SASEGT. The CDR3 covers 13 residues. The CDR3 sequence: CATQREGTDTQYF. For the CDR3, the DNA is TGTGCCACCCAGAGGGAGGGCACAGATACGCAGTATTTT.

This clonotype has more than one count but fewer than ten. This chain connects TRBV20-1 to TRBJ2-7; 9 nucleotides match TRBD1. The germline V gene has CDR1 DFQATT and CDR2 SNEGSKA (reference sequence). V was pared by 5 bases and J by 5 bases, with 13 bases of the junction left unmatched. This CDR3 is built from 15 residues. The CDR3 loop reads CSAGDRGTGYDEQYF. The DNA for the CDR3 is TGCAGTGCTGGGGACCGGGGGACAGGGTACGACGAGCAGTACTTC.

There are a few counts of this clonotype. This chain's CDR3 is CASTAGSYNEQFF. For the CDR3, the DNA is TGTGCCAGCACCGCGGGGTCCTACAATGAGCAGTTCTTC. The chain is built from TRBV9 and TRBJ2-1, with D tentatively TRBD2 (6 bases). V gave up 6 bases and J gave up 1 base, with 8 bases separating them. The length of the CDR3 is 13 residues. Germline V gives CDR1 SGDLS, CDR2 YYNGEE.

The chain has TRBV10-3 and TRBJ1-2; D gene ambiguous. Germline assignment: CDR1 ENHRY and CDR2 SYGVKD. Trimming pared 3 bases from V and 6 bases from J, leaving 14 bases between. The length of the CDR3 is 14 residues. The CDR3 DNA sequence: TGTGCCATCAGTGATATAAGACGATTGCATGGCTACACCTTC. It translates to CAISDIRRLHGYTF.

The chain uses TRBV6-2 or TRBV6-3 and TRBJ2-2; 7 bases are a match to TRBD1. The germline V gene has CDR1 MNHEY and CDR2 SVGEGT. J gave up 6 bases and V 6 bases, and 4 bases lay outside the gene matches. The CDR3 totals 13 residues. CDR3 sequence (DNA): TGTGCCAGCAGGCCAACAGGGGCCGGGGAGCTGTTTTTT. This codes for CASRPTGAGELFF.

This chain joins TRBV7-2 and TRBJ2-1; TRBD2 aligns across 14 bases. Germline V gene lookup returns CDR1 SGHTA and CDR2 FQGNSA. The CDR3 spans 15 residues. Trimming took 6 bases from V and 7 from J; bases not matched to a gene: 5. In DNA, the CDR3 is TGTGCCAGCAGGGAGGGGACTAGCGGGAGTAATGAGCAGTTCTTC. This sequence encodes CASREGTSGSNEQFF.

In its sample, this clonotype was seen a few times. Here the CDR3 reads CASLRDIEYNEQFF. In nucleotides, the CDR3 is TGCGCCAGCCTCCGGGACATAGAATACAATGAGCAGTTCTTC. The chain employs TRBV5-1 and TRBJ2-1, with a weak D call TRBD1 (6 bases). Germline V gives CDR1 SGHRS, CDR2 YFSETQ. The CDR3 length is 14 residues. The V end was cut by 7 bases, the J end by 4 bases, with 15 bases between.

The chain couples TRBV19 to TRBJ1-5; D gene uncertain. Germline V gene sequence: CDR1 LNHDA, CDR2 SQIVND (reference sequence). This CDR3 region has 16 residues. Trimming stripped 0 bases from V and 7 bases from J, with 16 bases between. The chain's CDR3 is CASSIDRAAVLQPQHF. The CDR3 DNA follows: TGTGCCAGTAGTATAGATAGGGCGGCAGTCCTCCAGCCCCAGCATTTT. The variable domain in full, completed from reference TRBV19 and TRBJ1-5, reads DGGITQSPKYLFRKEGQNVTLSCEQNLNHDAMYWYRQDPGQGLRLIYYSQIVNDFQKGDIAEGYSVSREKKESFPLTVTSAQKNPTAFYLCASSIDRAAVLQPQHFGDGTRLSIL.

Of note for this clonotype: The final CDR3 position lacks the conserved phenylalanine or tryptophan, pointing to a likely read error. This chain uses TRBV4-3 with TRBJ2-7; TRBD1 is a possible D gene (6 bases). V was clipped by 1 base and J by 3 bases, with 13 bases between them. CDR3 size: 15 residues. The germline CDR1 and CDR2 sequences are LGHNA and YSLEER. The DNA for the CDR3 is TGCGCCAGCAGCCAAGCCAGACAGGAGGTCTACGAGCAGTACCTC. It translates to CASSQARQEVYEQYL.

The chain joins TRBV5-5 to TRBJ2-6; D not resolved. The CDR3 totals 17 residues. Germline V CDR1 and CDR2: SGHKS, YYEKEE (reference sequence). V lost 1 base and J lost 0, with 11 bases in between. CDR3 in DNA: TGTGCCAGCAGCTTGAACCAACTGATCTCTGGGGCCAACGTCCTGACTTTC. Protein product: CASSLNQLISGANVLTF. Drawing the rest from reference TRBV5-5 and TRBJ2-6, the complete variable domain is DAGVTQSPTHLIKTRGQQVTLRCSPISGHKSVSWYQQVLGQGPQFIFQYYEKEERGRGNFPDRFSARQFPNYSSELNVNALLLGDSALYLCASSLNQLISGANVLTFGAGSRLTVL.

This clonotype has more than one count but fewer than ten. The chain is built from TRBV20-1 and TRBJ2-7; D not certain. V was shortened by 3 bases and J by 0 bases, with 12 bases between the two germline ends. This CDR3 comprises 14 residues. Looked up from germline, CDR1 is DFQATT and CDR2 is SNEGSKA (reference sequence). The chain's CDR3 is CSASSIKSSYEQYF. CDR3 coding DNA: TGCAGTGCTAGTTCTATTAAAAGCTCCTACGAGCAGTACTTC.

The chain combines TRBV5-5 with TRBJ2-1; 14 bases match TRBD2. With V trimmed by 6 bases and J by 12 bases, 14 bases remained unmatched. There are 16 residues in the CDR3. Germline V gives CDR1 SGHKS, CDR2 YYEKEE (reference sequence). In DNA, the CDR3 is TGTGCCAGCATCCCGCATGTGACTAGCGGGGGGGGTAGGCAGTTCTTC. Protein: CASIPHVTSGGGRQFF.